A selection of T cell receptor beta chains follows, all from one sample in a study of beta chain features in type 1 diabetes. The method was immunoSEQ multiplex PCR; TCRdb's version includes in-frame clones alone and lacks a portion of them. Here the sample spans a few hundred thousand clones, 12% to 15% being singletons. Sequencing used central memory CD4+ T cells from blood. Every receptor here comes from a man aged 25-40 years in good health. Both conserved end residues are part of each CDR3. D genes are given only for firm matches. Only some rows state a clone size, as once, few, many or a class for expanded clones.

clone size	V gene	J gene	D gene	CDR3 DNA	CDR3 protein
-	TRBV4-3	TRBJ1-5	TRBD1	TGCGCCAGCAGCCAAGTTCCTTTAGGACAGGGTCTTCGTCAGCCCCAGCATTTT	CASSQVPLGQGLRQPQHF
few	TRBV5-1	TRBJ1-1	TRBD1	TGCGCCAGCAGCAGGACACAGGGGTCAAGCACTGAAGCTTTCTTT	CASSRTQGSSTEAFF
-	TRBV10-2	TRBJ2-7	-	TGTGCCAGCGCCCGGGACACCGGATACGAGCAGTACTTC	CASARDTGYEQYF
few	TRBV6-5	TRBJ1-1	-	TGTGCCAGCAGGGGACGGAAGAACACTGAAGCTTTCTTT	CASRGRKNTEAFF
few	TRBV6-5	TRBJ2-1	-	TGTGCCAACGCGGGGGCCCCCGGGAATGAGCAGTTCTTC	CANAGAPGNEQFF
-	TRBV9	TRBJ2-3	TRBD2	TGTGCCAGCAGCGTAGAAGCGGGGGGGCCGGCGGATACGCAGTATTTT	CASSVEAGGPADTQYF
few	TRBV6-6	TRBJ1-5	-	TGTGCCGGCGACACGGGTTCTAAGCCCCAGCATTTT	CAGDTGSKPQHF
few	TRBV29-1	TRBJ2-7	-	TGCAGCGTACGGGGCAGGAACTCCTACGAGCAGTACTTC	CSVRGRNSYEQYF
-	TRBV4-1	TRBJ2-5	TRBD2	TGCGCCAGCAGCCAAGATTGGGGGTCTAGCGGGGGGCCCCAAGAGACCCAGTACTTC	CASSQDWGSSGGPQETQYF
-	TRBV11-2	TRBJ2-4	TRBD2	TGTGCCAGCAGCCTCAGCGGGAGTGAGTCAAACATTCAGTACTTC	CASSLSGSESNIQYF
-	TRBV7-2	TRBJ1-3	TRBD1	TGTGCCAGCAGCTTCGGGACAGGTCGGACTGGAAACACCATATATTTT	CASSFGTGRTGNTIYF
-	TRBV11-3	TRBJ1-2	-	TGTGCCAGCAGCCCCGTGGCCGGTAGCTATGGCTACACCTTC	CASSPVAGSYGYTF
-	TRBV5-8	TRBJ2-6	TRBD1	TGTGCCAGCAGCTCGGGGGACAGGGGCCTCCTCGCTGGGGCCAACGTCCTGACTTTC	CASSSGDRGLLAGANVLTF
few	TRBV4-3	TRBJ2-2	-	TGCGCCAGCAGCCAGAACCCCGGTTTTGTCGGGGAGCTGTTTTTT	CASSQNPGFVGELFF
-	TRBV6-6	TRBJ2-2	-	TGTGCCAGCAGTTACGGGAGAGACGGGGAGCTGTTTTTT	CASSYGRDGELFF
many	TRBV10-3	TRBJ1-6	-	TGTGCCATCAGTGAGTCCCAGGGTCCTGATTCACCCCTCCACTTT	CAISESQGPDSPLHF